The clone carrying this TCR beta chain was recorded only once. This sample stems from a study of shared clonotypes between healthy human individuals. In germline, CDR1 is MDHEN, CDR2 SYDVKM. With 2 bases removed from V and 5 bases from J, the gap between germline ends came to 21 bases. The length of the CDR3 is 17 residues. Data came from immunoSEQ multiplex PCR; TCRdb stores just in-frame clones and leaves some out. The sample has around 550,000 clones; 90% to 96% are singletons. CD4+ cell separation produced CD45RA+ naive and CD45RA-negative memory subsets. This sequence joins TRBV28 and TRBJ1-1; tentative D call: TRBD1 (6 bases). The TCR sequence derives from a woman between 25 and 40 years old in good health. What was sequenced was naive CD4+ T cells sorted from blood. The subset denotes: CD45RA+ positively selected. CDR3 amino acids: CASSLKGFGRGGTEAFF. Written as DNA, the CDR3 is TGTGCCAGCAGTTTAAAGGGTTTTGGTAGAGGGGGGACTGAAGCTTTCTTT. Looking up the rest from reference TRBV28 and TRBJ1-1 gives the full variable domain: DVKVTQSSRYLVKRTGEKVFLECVQDMDHENMFWYRQDPGLGLRLIYFSYDVKMKEKGDIPEGYSVSREKKERFSLILESASTNQTSMYLCASSLKGFGRGGTEAFFGQGTRLTVV.